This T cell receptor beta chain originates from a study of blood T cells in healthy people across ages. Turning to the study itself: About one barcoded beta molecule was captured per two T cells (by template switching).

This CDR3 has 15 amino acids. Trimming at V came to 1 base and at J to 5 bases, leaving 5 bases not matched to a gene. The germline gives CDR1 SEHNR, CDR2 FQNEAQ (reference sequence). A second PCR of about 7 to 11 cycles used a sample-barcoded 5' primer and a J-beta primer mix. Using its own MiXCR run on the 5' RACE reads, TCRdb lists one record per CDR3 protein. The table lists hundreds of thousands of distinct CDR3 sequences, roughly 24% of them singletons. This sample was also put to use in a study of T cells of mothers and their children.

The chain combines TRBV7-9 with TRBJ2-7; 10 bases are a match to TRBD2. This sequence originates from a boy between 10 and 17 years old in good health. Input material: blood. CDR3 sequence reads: CASSLEGLALNEQYF. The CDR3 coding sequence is TGTGCCAGCAGCTTAGAGGGACTAGCGTTGAACGAGCAGTACTTC.